The clone carrying this TCR beta chain was seen a few times. The sample's time point: newly diagnosed GD, antithyroid drugs for less than 3 months. The TCR library was made from RNA extracted from PBMCs. V dropped 1 base and J dropped 2 bases, with 12 bases sitting between them. Germline V gene data show CDR1 as MGHRA and CDR2 as YSYEKL. The CDR3 runs 15 residues. This entry is derived from a study of regulatory T cells in long-lasting Graves disease. To make TCR beta libraries, researchers used iRepertoire HTBI primers and Arm-PCR of CDR3 regions. TCRdb re-derived calls from the multiplex PCR reads in MiXCR, one entry per CDR3 protein. The data hold some 600,000 distinct CDR3 sequences, with 15% to 20% observed a single time. These data are also associated with another study on T cells in Graves' hyperthyroidism and ophthalmopathy.

This TCR came from a man aged 18 to 35 with Graves disease. Sequencing was performed on peripheral blood mononuclear cells (PBMCs), taken at new diagnosis, from a patient treated with antithyroid drugs. The chain uses TRBV4-1 and TRBJ2-7; D is unresolved. The CDR3 DNA sequence: TGCGCCAGCAGCCAAGGGGCACTACCTCCCTACGAGCAGTACTTC. This sequence encodes CASSQGALPPYEQYF.